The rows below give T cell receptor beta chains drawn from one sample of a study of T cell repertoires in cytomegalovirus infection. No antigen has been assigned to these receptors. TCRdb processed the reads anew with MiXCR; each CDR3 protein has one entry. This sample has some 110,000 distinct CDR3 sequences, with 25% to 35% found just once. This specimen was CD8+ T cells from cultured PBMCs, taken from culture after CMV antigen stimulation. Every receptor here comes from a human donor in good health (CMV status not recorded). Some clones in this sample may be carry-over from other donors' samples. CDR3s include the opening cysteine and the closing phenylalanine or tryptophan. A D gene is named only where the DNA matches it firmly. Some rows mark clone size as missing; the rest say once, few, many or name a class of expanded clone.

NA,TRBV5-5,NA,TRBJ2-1,CASVRDQQFF,TGTGCCAGCGTCAGGGACCAGCAGTTCTTC
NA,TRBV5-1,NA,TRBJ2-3,CASSEGWGGHSTDTQYF,TGCGCCAGCAGCGAGGGCTGGGGGGGGCACAGCACAGATACGCAGTATTTT
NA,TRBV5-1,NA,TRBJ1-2,CASSLEGDYGYTF,TGCGCCAGCAGCCTAGAGGGGGACTATGGCTACACCTTC
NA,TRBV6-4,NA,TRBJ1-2,CASSETPQGPGYTF,TGTGCCAGCAGCGAAACACCTCAGGGGCCTGGCTACACCTTC
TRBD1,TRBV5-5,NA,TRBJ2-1,CASSFPGQGVNEQFF,TGTGCCAGCAGCTTCCCCGGACAGGGCGTTAATGAGCAGTTCTTC
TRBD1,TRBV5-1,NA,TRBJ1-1,CASRAGQLDTFF,TGCGCCAGCAGGGCGGGACAGTTGGATACTTTCTTT
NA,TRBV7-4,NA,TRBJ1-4,CTSSQAGQRPNEKLFF,TGTACCAGCAGCCAGGCCGGACAGCGACCAAATGAAAAACTGTTTTTT
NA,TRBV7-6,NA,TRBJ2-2,CASSLVVYTGELFF,TGTGCCAGCAGCCTAGTAGTGTACACCGGGGAGCTGTTTTTT
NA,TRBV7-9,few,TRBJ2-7,CASSPALYEQYF,TGTGCCAGCAGCCCCGCGCTTTACGAGCAGTACTTC
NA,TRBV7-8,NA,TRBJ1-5,CASSLASEEPQHF,TGTGCCAGCAGCTTAGCGTCAGAGGAGCCCCAGCATTTT
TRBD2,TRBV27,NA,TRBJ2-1,CASSLPGGGNEQFF,TGTGCCAGCAGTTTACCGGGGGGGGGTAATGAGCAGTTCTTC
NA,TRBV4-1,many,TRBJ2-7,CASSQDGLVGRLSYEQYF,TGCGCCAGCAGCCAAGATGGTCTAGTGGGGCGCCTCTCCTACGAGCAGTACTTC
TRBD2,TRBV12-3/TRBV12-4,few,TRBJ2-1,CASSLGLAGWDEQFF,TGTGCCAGCAGTTTAGGACTAGCGGGATGGGATGAGCAGTTCTTC
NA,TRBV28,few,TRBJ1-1,CASSFNVAAFGAFF,TGTGCCAGCAGTTTTAATGTAGCCGCCTTTGGGGCTTTCTTT
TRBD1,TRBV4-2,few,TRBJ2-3,CASSQDPTGGTDTQYF,TGTGCCAGCAGCCAAGATCCCACAGGGGGAACAGATACGCAGTATTTT
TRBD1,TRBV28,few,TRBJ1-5,CASSSISDREEPQHF,TGTGCCAGCAGTTCGATCAGCGACAGGGAAGAGCCCCAGCATTTT
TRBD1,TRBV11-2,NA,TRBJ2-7,CASSLTGGREQYF,TGTGCCAGCAGCTTGACAGGGGGGCGCGAGCAGTACTTC
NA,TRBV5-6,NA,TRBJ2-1,CASSPHGVGVPTAEQFF,TGTGCCAGCAGCCCACATGGGGTCGGGGTCCCAACAGCCGAGCAGTTCTTC
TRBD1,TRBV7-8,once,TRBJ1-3,CASSGTGNDGNTIYF,TGTGCCAGCAGCGGGACAGGGAACGATGGAAACACCATATATTTT
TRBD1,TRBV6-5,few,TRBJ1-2,CASSYVTGGNGYTF,TGTGCCAGCAGTTACGTGACAGGGGGGAATGGCTACACCTTC
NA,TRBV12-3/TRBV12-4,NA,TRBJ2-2,CASKGFYTGELFF,TGTGCCAGCAAGGGATTTTACACCGGGGAGCTGTTTTTT
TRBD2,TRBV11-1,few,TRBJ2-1,CASSLVGLAGASYNEQFF,TGTGCCAGCAGCTTAGTGGGGTTAGCGGGGGCGTCCTACAATGAGCAGTTCTTC
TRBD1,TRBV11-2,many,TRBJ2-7,CASSLGTGGFEQYF,TGTGCCAGCAGCTTAGGGACAGGGGGCTTCGAGCAGTACTTC
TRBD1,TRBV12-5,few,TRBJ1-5,CASGLLTGTGGQNQPQHF,TGTGCTAGTGGTTTGTTAACCGGGACAGGGGGACAAAATCAGCCCCAGCATTTT
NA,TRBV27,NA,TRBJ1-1,CASSHSQQTEAFF,TGTGCCAGCAGTCACTCTCAACAGACTGAAGCTTTCTTT
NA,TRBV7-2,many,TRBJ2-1,CASSAVGNEQFF,TGTGCCAGCAGCGCAGTGGGGAATGAGCAGTTCTTC
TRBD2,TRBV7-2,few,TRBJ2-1,CASSLGVAGDPFF,TGTGCCAGCAGCCTAGGGGTAGCGGGGGACCCGTTCTTC
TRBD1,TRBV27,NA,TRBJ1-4,CASSRTGFFEKLFF,TGTGCCAGCAGCCGGACAGGATTTTTCGAAAAACTGTTTTTT
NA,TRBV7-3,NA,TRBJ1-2,CASSLTGTPDGYTF,TGTGCCAGCAGCTTAACGGGGACACCAGATGGCTACACCTTC
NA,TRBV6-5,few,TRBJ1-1,CASSSPRDTEAFF,TGTGCCAGCAGTTCCCCGCGAGACACTGAAGCTTTCTTT
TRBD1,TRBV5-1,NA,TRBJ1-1,CASSLGEGAPRWDTEAFF,TGCGCCAGCAGCTTGGGTGAGGGGGCGCCTCGATGGGACACTGAAGCTTTCTTT
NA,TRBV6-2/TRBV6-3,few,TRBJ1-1,CASSSPPGGSTEAFF,TGTGCCAGCAGTTCCCCCCCCGGGGGATCGACTGAAGCTTTCTTT
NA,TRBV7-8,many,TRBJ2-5,CASSSNPRDFQETQYF,TGTGCCAGCAGCTCGAACCCCCGGGATTTCCAAGAGACCCAGTACTTC
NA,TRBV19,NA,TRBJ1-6,CASSWGEPSSYSPLHF,TGTGCCAGTAGTTGGGGAGAACCGAGCTCCTACTCACCCCTCCACTTT
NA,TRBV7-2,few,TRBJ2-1,CASSLAGLSTYNEQFF,TGTGCCAGCAGCTTAGCGGGGTTATCGACATACAATGAGCAGTTCTTC
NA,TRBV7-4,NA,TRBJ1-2,CASSSPVASYGYTF,TGTGCCAGCAGCTCCCCCGTGGCTAGCTATGGCTACACCTTC
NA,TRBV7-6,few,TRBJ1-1,CASSLAGGVFAEAFF,TGTGCCAGCAGCTTAGCCGGCGGGGTTTTTGCTGAAGCTTTCTTT
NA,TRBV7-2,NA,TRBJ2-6,CASSPPAGANVLTF,TGTGCCAGCAGCCCCCCCGCTGGGGCCAACGTCCTGACTTTC
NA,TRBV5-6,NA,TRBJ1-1,CASSLVGTNTEAFF,TGTGCCAGCAGCTTGGTGGGAACGAACACTGAAGCTTTCTTT
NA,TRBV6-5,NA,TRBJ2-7,CASSYAGPLGGPYEQYF,TGTGCCAGCAGTTACGCGGGACCCCTCGGCGGACCCTACGAGCAGTACTTC
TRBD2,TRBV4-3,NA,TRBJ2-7,CASSQEGRDGNYEQYF,TGCGCCAGCAGCCAAGAAGGGAGGGACGGGAACTACGAGCAGTACTTC
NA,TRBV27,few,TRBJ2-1,CASSLHGVYNEQFF,TGTGCCAGCAGCCTCCATGGGGTATACAATGAGCAGTTCTTC
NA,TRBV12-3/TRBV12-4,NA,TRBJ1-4,CASSLGYRRGEKLFF,TGTGCCAGCAGTTTAGGTTATCGACGGGGTGAAAAACTGTTTTTT
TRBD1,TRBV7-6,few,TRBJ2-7,CASSLRTGARTYEQYF,TGTGCCAGCAGCCTTCGGACAGGGGCCCGAACCTACGAGCAGTACTTC
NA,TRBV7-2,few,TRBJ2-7,CASSLGGPQVGIYEQYF,TGTGCCAGCAGCTTGGGGGGGCCGCAGGTTGGGATATACGAGCAGTACTTC
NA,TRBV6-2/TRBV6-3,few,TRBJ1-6,CASSRDGRRSPLHF,TGTGCCAGCAGTCGGGACGGCCGCCGTTCACCCCTCCACTTT
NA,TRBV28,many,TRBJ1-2,CASSSTAYGYTF,TGTGCCAGCAGTTCGACAGCCTATGGCTACACCTTC
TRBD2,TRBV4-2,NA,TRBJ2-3,CASSQEQEREDTQYF,TGTGCCAGCAGCCAAGAGCAAGAGCGGGAGGATACGCAGTATTTT
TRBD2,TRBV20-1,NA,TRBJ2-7,CSARPRVSGGYEQYF,TGCAGTGCTAGACCCCGGGTTAGCGGGGGGTACGAGCAGTACTTC
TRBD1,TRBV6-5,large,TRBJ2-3,CASKLYSLTGGRTDTQYF,TGTGCCAGCAAGTTATACTCCCTGACAGGGGGCCGCACAGATACGCAGTATTTT
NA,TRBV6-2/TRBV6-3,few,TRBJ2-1,CASSYSSSYNEQFF,TGTGCCAGCAGTTACTCGAGCTCCTACAATGAGCAGTTCTTC
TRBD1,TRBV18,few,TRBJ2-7,CASSPTPIGQGTTYEQYF,TGTGCCAGCTCACCTACTCCGATAGGACAGGGTACGACCTACGAGCAGTACTTC
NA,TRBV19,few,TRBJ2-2,CASSWGPAGELFF,TGTGCCAGTAGTTGGGGGCCAGCCGGGGAGCTGTTTTTT
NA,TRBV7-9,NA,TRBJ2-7,CASSLTPYEQYF,TGTGCCAGCAGCTTAACCCCCTACGAGCAGTACTTC
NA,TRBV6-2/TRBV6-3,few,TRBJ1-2,CASSYSISGTRGYTF,TGTGCCAGCAGTTACTCGATATCAGGGACTAGAGGCTACACCTTC
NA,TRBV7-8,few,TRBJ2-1,CASSLVSPGSYNEQFF,TGTGCCAGCAGCTTAGTTTCCCCAGGGTCCTACAATGAGCAGTTCTTC
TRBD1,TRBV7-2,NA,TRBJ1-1,CASSAGQSNTEAFF,TGTGCCAGCAGCGCGGGACAGTCAAACACTGAAGCTTTCTTT